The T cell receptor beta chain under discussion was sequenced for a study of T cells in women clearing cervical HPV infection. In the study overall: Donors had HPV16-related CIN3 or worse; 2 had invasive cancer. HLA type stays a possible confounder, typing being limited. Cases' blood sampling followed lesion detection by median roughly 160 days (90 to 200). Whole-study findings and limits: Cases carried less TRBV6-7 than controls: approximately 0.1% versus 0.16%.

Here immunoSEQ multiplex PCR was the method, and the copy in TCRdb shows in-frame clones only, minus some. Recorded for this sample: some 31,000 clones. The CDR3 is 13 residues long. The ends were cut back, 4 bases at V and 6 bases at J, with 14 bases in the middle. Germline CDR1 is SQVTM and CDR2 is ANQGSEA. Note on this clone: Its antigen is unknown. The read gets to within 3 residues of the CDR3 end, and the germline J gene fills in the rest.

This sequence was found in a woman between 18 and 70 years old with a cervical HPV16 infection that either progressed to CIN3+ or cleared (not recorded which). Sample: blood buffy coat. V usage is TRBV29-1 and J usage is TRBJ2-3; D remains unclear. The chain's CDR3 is CSVGARITDTQYF. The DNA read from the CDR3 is TGCAGCGTTGGGGCGAGGATCACCGATACG.